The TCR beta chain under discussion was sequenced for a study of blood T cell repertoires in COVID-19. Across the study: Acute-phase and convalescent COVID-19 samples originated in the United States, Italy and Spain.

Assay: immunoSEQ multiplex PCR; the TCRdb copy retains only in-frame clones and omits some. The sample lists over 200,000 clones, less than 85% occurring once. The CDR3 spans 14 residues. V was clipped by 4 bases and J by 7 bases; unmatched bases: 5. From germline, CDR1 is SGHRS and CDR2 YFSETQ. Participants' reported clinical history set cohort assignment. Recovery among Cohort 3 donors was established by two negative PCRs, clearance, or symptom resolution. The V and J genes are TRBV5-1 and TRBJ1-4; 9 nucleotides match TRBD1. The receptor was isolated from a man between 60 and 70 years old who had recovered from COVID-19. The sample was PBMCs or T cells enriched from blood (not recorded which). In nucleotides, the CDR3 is TGCGCCAGCAGCGGAGGGACAGGGCTTGAAAAACTGTTTTTT. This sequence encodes CASSGGTGLEKLFF. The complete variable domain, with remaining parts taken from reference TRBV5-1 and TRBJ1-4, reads KAGVTQTPRYLIKTRGQQVTLSCSPISGHRSVSWYQQTPGQGLQFLFEYFSETQRNKGNFPGRFSGRQFSNSRSEMNVSTLELGDSALYLCASSGGTGLEKLFFGSGTQLSVL.